The 17 T cell receptor beta chains below come from one sample, sequenced in a study of blood T cell repertoires in COVID-19. Libraries were prepared by immunoSEQ multiplex PCR; TCRdb keeps only in-frame clonotypes and omits some of them. The table has over 200,000 clones, 65% to 90% seen once; the top ten hold roughly 15%. The sequenced sample was PBMCs or T cells enriched from blood (not recorded which). All receptors come from a man aged 18 to 29 who had recovered from COVID-19.

V gene TRBV5-1 combines with J gene TRBJ2-1, with D tentatively TRBD1 (7 bases). Germline V lookup: CDR1 SGHRS, CDR2 YFSETQ. The germline V and J ends were trimmed by 4 bases and 9 bases, with 11 bases remaining between them. The CDR3 is 12 amino acids. This chain's CDR3 is CASSDREAEQFF. The CDR3 DNA is TGCGCCAGCAGCGACAGGGAGGCTGAGCAGTTCTTC.

This chain links TRBV5-6 with TRBJ1-2; TRBD1 might be the D (5 bases). This CDR3 has 15 residues. Germline CDR1 SGHDT, CDR2 YYEEEE. V shed 2 bases and J shed 8 bases, with 19 bases lying between them. The CDR3 reads CASSLYQGGGQGYTF. CDR3 DNA: TGTGCCAGCAGCTTATACCAGGGTGGAGGGCAGGGCTACACCTTC.

Worth noting for this clone: One end of the junction does not line up with germline, which may come from a read error. The J gene is TRBJ1-2, the V gene TRBV10-3; the match to TRBD1 covers 9 bases. Germline V gene data show CDR1 as ENHRY and CDR2 as SYGVKD. The CDR3 loop spans 14 amino acids. CDR3: CAISEGQGSYSYTF. In DNA form, the CDR3 reads TGTGCCATCAGTGAGGGACAGGGGTCCTATAGCTACACCTTC.

The chain carries TRBV19 and TRBJ1-1, with TRBD1 as a possible D gene (5 bases). Trimming removed 6 bases at V and 4 bases at J, with 18 bases between. The CDR3 totals 15 residues. CDR1 is LNHDA and CDR2 is SQIVND in the germline V gene (reference sequence). The CDR3 nucleotides are TGTGCCAGTAGCCTCTTACCGGGGGGGTTCACTGAAGCTTTCTTT. This gives the protein CASSLLPGGFTEAFF.

The chain couples TRBV6-1 to TRBJ2-7; tentative D call: TRBD2 (5 bases). V was cut by 0 bases and J by 4 bases, with 13 bases left in between. CDR3 length equals 15 residues. Germline assignment: CDR1 MNHNS and CDR2 SASEGT. CDR3 in amino acids: CASSEADWEWYEQYF. In DNA form, the CDR3 reads TGTGCCAGCAGTGAAGCTGATTGGGAGTGGTACGAGCAGTACTTC.

V and J are TRBV7-9 and TRBJ1-3, with D possibly TRBD1 on 6 matching bases. V shed 5 bases and J shed 2 bases, with 13 bases lying between them. The CDR3 consists of 15 residues. Germline V gene lookup returns CDR1 SEHNR and CDR2 FQNEAQ (reference sequence). The CDR3 loop reads CASSPRGGPGNTIYF. The CDR3 region has the DNA TGTGCCAGCAGCCCCAGGGGCGGCCCTGGAAACACCATATATTTT.

The chain is built from TRBV5-6 and TRBJ2-3, with 10 bases matching TRBD1. The germline V gene has CDR1 SGHDT and CDR2 YYEEEE. Losses at the gene ends were 4 bases for V and 5 bases for J; bases not matched to a gene: 4. This CDR3 contains 14 residues. The CDR3 here is CASSRDRGRDTQYF. The CDR3 DNA sequence: TGTGCCAGCAGCCGCGACAGGGGGCGAGATACGCAGTATTTT.

V is TRBV3-1 (or the pseudogene TRBV3-2) and J is TRBJ2-7; D remains ambiguous. Germline loops: CDR1 LGHDT, CDR2 YNNKEL (reference sequence). Trimming stripped 1 base from V and 3 bases from J, with 7 bases between. The CDR3 loop spans 13 amino acids. The CDR3 coding sequence is TGTGCCAGCAGCCAAGCCCGGAGCTACGAGCAGTACTTC. Encoded protein: CASSQARSYEQYF.

The V gene is TRBV4-2, the J gene TRBJ2-1; 7 bases map to TRBD1. Germline loops: CDR1 LGHNA, CDR2 YNFKEQ. The CDR3 contains 17 residues. Trimming at V came to 4 bases and at J to 3 bases, leaving 12 bases not matched to a gene. The CDR3 region has the DNA TGTGCCAGCAGCCGACAGGGCCCCCCCGACGGCTACAATGAGCAGTTCTTC. Translating gives CASSRQGPPDGYNEQFF.

This chain links TRBV7-8 with TRBJ2-4, with D perhaps TRBD2 (5 bases). V dropped 5 bases and J dropped 3 bases, with 20 bases sitting between them. From germline, CDR1 is SGHVS and CDR2 FQNEAQ. The CDR3 length is 17 residues. CDR3 in DNA: TGTGCCAGCAGCCACCGAACCGGACTCGAGGACAAAAACATTCAGTACTTC. Translation gives CASSHRTGLEDKNIQYF.

The count of this clone is one. The chain is built from TRBV30 and TRBJ1-5; 9 nucleotides line up with TRBD1. J was trimmed by 6 bases and V by 2 bases; bases with no gene match: 2. The CDR3 totals 13 residues. The germline V gene encodes CDR1 GTSNPN and CDR2 SVGIG (reference sequence). The CDR3 DNA sequence: TGTGCCTGGAGTCACAGGGGGCTTCAGCCCCAGCATTTT. It codes for CAWSHRGLQPQHF.

This clone was seen only once. The chain has TRBV5-5 and TRBJ2-7; D is uncertain. Germline CDR1 SGHKS, CDR2 YYEKEE (reference sequence). The CDR3 length is 15 residues. Trimming shortened V by 0 bases and J by 4 bases, and 14 bases separated the two germline ends. The CDR3 bases are TGTGCCAGCAGCTTGGCGTGGAGTAGTAGTTACGAGCAGTACTTC. It codes for CASSLAWSSSYEQYF.

This sequence joins TRBV7-2 and TRBJ1-5, with TRBD1 matching 8 bases. Germline-derived CDR1 and CDR2 are SGHTA and FQGNSA. This CDR3 contains 16 residues. J lost 6 bases, V lost 4 bases, and 11 bases had no gene match. The CDR3 DNA reads as TGTGCCAGCAGCTCCCATGGCCAGGGGGCTTTTCAGCCCCAGCATTTT. Protein sequence: CASSSHGQGAFQPQHF.

Remarks on this clone: This CDR3 is also generated by other DNA sequences in the sample. The chain couples TRBV3-1 (or the pseudogene TRBV3-2) to TRBJ2-3; TRBD2 agrees at 13 bases. CDR1 and CDR2 (germline): LGHDT, YNNKEL (reference sequence). The ends lost 4 bases at V and 5 bases at J; junction bases unmatched: 3. There are 15 residues in the CDR3. CDR3 coding DNA: TGTGCCAGCAGCCCTAGGACTAGCGGGGGAGATACGCAGTATTTT. It encodes CASSPRTSGGDTQYF.

V is TRBV7-2 and J is TRBJ2-7; 14 bases map to TRBD2. The germline gives CDR1 SGHTA, CDR2 FQGNSA. V gave up 5 bases and J gave up 5 bases; unmatched junction bases: 8. The CDR3 runs 16 residues. CDR3 nucleotides: TGTGCCAGCAGCCCGGGGACTAGCGGGAGAGTCGACGAGCAGTACTTC. This sequence encodes CASSPGTSGRVDEQYF.

This clone has only one observation. The gene calls are TRBV11-2 and TRBJ1-6; D is unresolved. CDR1 and CDR2 (germline): SGHAT, FQNNGV. CDR3 length: 15 residues. V dropped 4 bases and J dropped 6 bases, with 13 bases sitting between them. CDR3 sequence: CASSSAGSGNSPLHF. The CDR3 DNA reads TGTGCCAGCAGCTCCGCCGGGTCGGGTAATTCACCCCTCCACTTT.

The J gene is TRBJ2-1, the V gene TRBV18; TRBD1 matches at 9 bases. This CDR3 has 14 amino acids. V lost 3 bases to trimming and J lost 9 bases; unmatched junction nucleotides: 6. Germline V lookup: CDR1 KGHSH, CDR2 LQKENI. The CDR3 DNA is TGTGCCAGCTCACCCGGGACAGGGACGGGTGAGCAGTTCTTC. Translating gives CASSPGTGTGEQFF.